This passage covers 25 T cell receptor beta chains from one sample sequenced in a study of cytomegalovirus exposure and HLA in healthy donors. A multiplex PCR was run with 60 Vbeta primers and 13 Jbeta primers. Clones were sequenced by immunoSEQ multiplex PCR, and TCRdb holds only the in-frame ones, with some missing. Of 110,000 or so clones detected, around 77% appear once; the ten largest clones hold 5.4%. The specimen sequenced was PBMCs. The receptors derive from a woman between 25 and 40 years old in good health and CMV-seropositive.

The chain couples TRBV13 to TRBJ2-5; a weak D match, TRBD1 (5 bases). The V and J ends lost 5 bases and 1 base respectively, with 8 bases between them. This CDR3 spans 13 amino acids. In germline, CDR1 is PRHDT, CDR2 FYEKMQ (reference sequence). The CDR3 protein is CASSRQSQETQYF. The CDR3, as DNA: TGTGCCAGCAGCCGACAGAGCCAAGAGACCCAGTACTTC.

The rearrangement joins TRBV13 to TRBJ2-7; perhaps TRBD1 as D (5 bases). There are 14 residues in the CDR3. Germline CDR1 reads PRHDT; CDR2 reads FYEKMQ (reference sequence). V lost 0 bases and J lost 2, with 8 bases in between. CDR3 region: CASSLGQGAYEQYF. As DNA, the CDR3 is TGTGCCAGCAGCTTAGGCCAGGGCGCCTACGAGCAGTACTTC.

The chain links TRBV18 to TRBJ1-2, with D possibly TRBD1 on 6 matching bases. Germline CDR1 is KGHSH and CDR2 is LQKENI. Trimming pared 6 bases from V and 1 base from J, leaving 12 bases between. The CDR3 totals 14 residues. As DNA, the CDR3 is TGTGCCAGCTCTTCAGGGGCCCTTAACTATGGCTACACCTTC. Protein: CASSSGALNYGYTF.

The chain links TRBV2 to TRBJ2-1; 13 nucleotides match TRBD2. CDR3 size: 17 residues. Losses at the gene ends were 10 bases for V and 0 bases for J; bases not matched to a gene: 9. Germline V CDR1 and CDR2: SNHLY, FYNNEI. The CDR3 region has the DNA TGTGCCACTCTGGGACTAGCGGGAATTTTCTCCTACAATGAGCAGTTCTTC. Amino acids: CATLGLAGIFSYNEQFF.

This chain connects TRBV7-8 to TRBJ1-3; 10 nucleotides agree with TRBD1. Trimming removed 2 bases from V and 0 bases from J; junction bases left unmatched: 10. This CDR3 is built from 19 residues. Per germline, CDR1 SGHVS and CDR2 FQNEAQ. CDR3 nucleotides: TGTGCCAGCAGCTTAACCGGGACAGGGGCCCCATTCTCTGGAAACACCATATATTTT. It specifies CASSLTGTGAPFSGNTIYF.

The V gene is TRBV19, the J gene TRBJ2-7, with 8 nucleotides matching TRBD2. With 1 base clipped from V and 3 bases from J, the junction kept 5 bases outside the gene matches. The germline CDR1 and CDR2 sequences are LNHDA and SQIVND (reference sequence). The CDR3 extends over 15 amino acids. CDR3 sequence: CASSIGLAGNYEQYF. As DNA, the CDR3 is TGTGCCAGTAGTATAGGGCTAGCGGGTAACTACGAGCAGTACTTC.

This clone was detected only a few times. The chain couples TRBV2 to TRBJ1-3, with D maybe TRBD1 (5 bases). Germline CDR1 is SNHLY and CDR2 is FYNNEI. Trimming removed 2 bases from V and 0 bases from J, with 5 bases in between. The length of the CDR3 is 14 residues. CDR3 in DNA: TGTGCCAGCAGTGAACAGGGCTCTGGAAACACCATATATTTT. Translation: CASSEQGSGNTIYF.

The gene calls are TRBV19 and TRBJ1-5, with unresolved D. Trimming removed 5 bases from V and 9 bases from J, with 14 bases in between. This CDR3 region has 13 residues. The germline CDR1 and CDR2 sequences are LNHDA and SQIVND (reference sequence). The CDR3, as DNA: TGTGCCAGTAGTCCCCTCGCAGCGGGGCCCCAGCATTTT. This translates into CASSPLAAGPQHF.

J is TRBJ2-5 and V is TRBV15; TRBD2 matches 12 bases. The CDR3 runs 15 residues. V was pared by 1 base and J by 5 bases, with 2 bases of the junction left unmatched. Germline V gene lookup returns CDR1 LNHNV and CDR2 YYDKDF (reference sequence). As DNA, the CDR3 is TGTGCCACCAGCAGAGGGACTAGCGGGGTCGAGACCCAGTACTTC. Translated, it gives CATSRGTSGVETQYF.

The rearrangement uses TRBV7-8 and TRBJ2-5, with D perhaps matching TRBD2 (6 bases). Germline V gene lookup returns CDR1 SGHVS and CDR2 FQNEAQ. The V gene lost 1 base and the J gene lost 3 bases, with 12 bases spanning the gap. The CDR3 is 15 residues long. The CDR3 DNA reads as TGTGCCAGCAGCTTAGGGCTATGGGAGGAAGAGACCCAGTACTTC. It specifies CASSLGLWEEETQYF.

This clone occurred a few times. The gene calls are TRBV7-9 and TRBJ1-2; a weak D match, TRBD1 (5 bases). This CDR3 is 16 amino acids long. The V and J ends lost 7 bases and 3 bases respectively, with 21 bases between them. The germline gives CDR1 SEHNR, CDR2 FQNEAQ (reference sequence). The CDR3 bases are TGTGCCAGCACCCTCCCAGAACAGGCCCTCTACTATGGCTACACCTTC. This translates into CASTLPEQALYYGYTF. Supplemented by reference TRBV7-9 and TRBJ1-2, the full variable domain reads DTGVSQNPRHKITKRGQNVTFRCDPISEHNRLYWYRQTLGQGPEFLTYFQNEAQLEKSRLLSDRFSAERPKGSFSTLEIQRTEQGDSAMYLCASTLPEQALYYGYTFGSGTRLTVV.

V is TRBV19 and J is TRBJ1-1, with D possibly being TRBD1 (6 bases). CDR3 length: 17 residues. The germline CDR1 and CDR2 sequences are LNHDA and SQIVND (reference sequence). Trimming shortened V by 4 bases and J by 2 bases, and 20 bases separated the two germline ends. The CDR3, as DNA: TGTGCCAGTAGTACGCACCCAGGGGCGCTGAGTAACACTGAAGCTTTCTTT. Residues: CASSTHPGALSNTEAFF.

The table lists this clone with a count of one. The CDR3 DNA follows: TGTGCCAGCAGTGGACAGGGGTCGGAGACCCAGTACTTC. It yields the protein CASSGQGSETQYF. The chain uses TRBV6-1 and TRBJ2-5; 8 nucleotides align to TRBD1. Germline lookup yields CDR1 MNHNS and CDR2 SASEGT. The CDR3 is made up of 13 amino acids. Trimming cost V 4 bases and J 5 bases; bases outside gene matches: 3.

The V and J genes are TRBV27 and TRBJ2-1; TRBD2 matches 9 bases. The CDR3 sequence is 16 residues long. CDR1 MNHEY and CDR2 SMNVEV come from the germline V gene (reference sequence). The V segment lost 1 base and the J segment 7 bases; nucleotides outside the gene matches: 8. In DNA, the CDR3 is TGTGCCAGCAGTTTATACGCGGGGGGGCCTATAAATGAGCAGTTCTTC. This encodes CASSLYAGGPINEQFF.

CDR3 sequence: CASSLGVYEQYF. The CDR3 DNA reads as TGCGCCAGCAGCTTAGGGGTCTACGAGCAGTACTTC. The V gene is TRBV5-1, the J gene TRBJ2-5, with TRBD1 as a possible D gene (5 bases). The end of the DNA aligns better with TRBJ2-7, so the J call may be wrong. Germline CDR1 and CDR2: SGHRS and YFSETQ. The CDR3 is 12 amino acids.

V and J are TRBV5-6 and TRBJ1-6, with TRBD1 matching 8 bases. The CDR3 has 14 amino acids. Losses at the gene ends were 4 bases for V and 9 bases for J; bases not matched to a gene: 6. Germline loops: CDR1 SGHDT, CDR2 YYEEEE. The CDR3 nucleotides read TGTGCCAGCAGCACAGGGGGTTCTGGTTCACCCCTCCACTTT. Translation gives CASSTGGSGSPLHF. The full variable domain, in which reference TRBV5-6 and TRBJ1-6 provide the parts outside the CDR3, is DAGVTQSPTHLIKTRGQQVTLRCSPKSGHDTVSWYQQALGQGPQFIFQYYEEEERQRGNFPDRFSGHQFPNYSSELNVNALLLGDSALYLCASSTGGSGSPLHFGNGTRLTVT.

The chain has TRBV6-5 and TRBJ2-1; 9 nucleotides match TRBD1. J was trimmed by 14 bases and V by 4 bases; bases with no gene match: 3. Germline-derived CDR1 and CDR2 are MNHEY and SVGAGI. The CDR3 loop spans 11 amino acids. The CDR3 here is CASSSGTGKFF. The CDR3 DNA reads TGTGCCAGCAGTTCCGGGACAGGGAAGTTCTTC.

This clone has only one observation. The CDR3 DNA is TGTGCCAGCAGCTTGGGGCCTCATGAAAAACTGTTTTTT. Its protein product is CASSLGPHEKLFF. V and J are TRBV7-2 and TRBJ1-4; perhaps TRBD1 as D (5 bases). The germline CDR1 and CDR2 sequences are SGHTA and FQGNSA. V gave up 3 bases and J gave up 6 bases, with 8 bases separating them. This CDR3 is 13 amino acids long.

The V call is TRBV4-1, the J call TRBJ2-5; D is unresolved. The V end was cut by 0 bases, the J end by 1 base, with 6 bases between. CDR3 length: 14 residues. The V gene's germline CDR1 is MGHRA and CDR2 YSYEKL. The CDR3, as DNA: TGCGCCAGCAGCCAAGATCTTGTCCAAGAGACCCAGTACTTC. It codes for CASSQDLVQETQYF.

The chain links TRBV7-9 to TRBJ2-1; perhaps TRBD2 as D (5 bases). The CDR3 covers 12 residues. V was trimmed by 5 bases and J by 8 bases, leaving 10 bases between them. Germline CDR1 SEHNR, CDR2 FQNEAQ (reference sequence). DNA of the CDR3: TGTGCCAGCAGCGCCGCTAGCTATGAGCAGTTCTTC. As protein: CASSAASYEQFF.

CDR3: CATSLLAGGLTYEQYF. For the CDR3, the DNA is TGTGCCACCAGCTTACTAGCGGGGGGCCTGACCTACGAGCAGTACTTC. This chain uses TRBV15 with TRBJ2-7; TRBD2 matches at 12 bases. Germline CDR1 LNHNV, CDR2 YYDKDF (reference sequence). The CDR3 is 16 amino acids. J lost 2 bases, V lost 5 bases, and 7 bases had no gene match.

This clone has just one count. Here the CDR3 reads CASSPFSGIYTGELFF. DNA for the CDR3: TGTGCCAGCAGCCCTTTTAGCGGGATCTACACCGGGGAGCTGTTTTTT. This chain uses TRBV7-9 with TRBJ2-2, with 8 positions matching TRBD2. The CDR3 is made up of 16 amino acids. Germline CDR1 SEHNR, CDR2 FQNEAQ (reference sequence). V was clipped by 5 bases and J by 3 bases; unmatched bases: 8.

J is TRBJ2-2 and V is TRBV30; TRBD1 matches 11 bases. The V gene's germline CDR1 is GTSNPN and CDR2 SVGIG (reference sequence). With V trimmed by 2 bases and J by 5 bases, 4 bases remained unmatched. The CDR3 covers 15 residues. The CDR3 protein is CAWSSGQGATGELFF. The CDR3 nucleotides are TGTGCCTGGAGTTCAGGACAGGGGGCGACCGGGGAGCTGTTTTTT.

The chain carries TRBV2 and TRBJ1-6, with 8 bases that match TRBD1. Germline V gene lookup returns CDR1 SNHLY and CDR2 FYNNEI. V shed 5 bases and J 12 bases; nucleotides not matched to a gene: 15. The length of the CDR3 is 16 residues. CDR3 loop: CASSTTGAISGRPLHF. The CDR3 nucleotides are TGTGCCAGCAGTACGACAGGGGCCATTAGTGGGCGACCCCTCCACTTT.

The rearrangement joins TRBV21-1 to TRBJ2-7; the table's D gene call, TRBD2, was not cross checked with the DNA. TRBV21-1 is a documented pseudogene. The CDR3 sequence is 17 residues long. CDR3 DNA sequence: TGTGCCAGCAGCAAAGTCATGAGTAGCGGGCCGACCTACGAGCAGTACTTC. Amino acids: CASSKVMSSGPTYEQYF.